The clone carrying this T cell receptor (beta chain) was detected only once. CDR3 size: 19 residues. Germline V gene sequence: CDR1 SGHTA, CDR2 FQGTGA. The ends lost 1 base at V and 3 bases at J; junction bases unmatched: 12. The data were produced by immunoSEQ multiplex PCR, yet TCRdb's version contains in-frame clones alone and is incomplete. Of a few hundred thousand clones listed, roughly 87% are singletons. These data originate in a study of blood T cell repertoires in COVID-19. Study overall: Acute-phase and convalescent COVID-19 samples originated in the United States, Italy and Spain. In each case, the material was cDNA or gDNA derived from T cells, B-cell-depleted T cells, or PBMCs.

The source material was peripheral blood. This rearrangement joins TRBV7-3 to TRBJ2-1, with 10 bases identical to TRBD2. The receptor comes from a human donor in a cohort sampled during active COVID-19. CDR3 nucleotide sequence: TGTGCCAGCAGCTTAAACGCCCAAACTAGCGGGGAAATCTACAATGAGCAGTTCTTC. Translated: CASSLNAQTSGEIYNEQFF.